This T cell receptor (beta chain) is drawn from a study of T cell responses to AZD1222 COVID-19 vaccine. This table comes from immunoSEQ multiplex PCR, and its TCRdb copy is limited to in-frame clones, with some not included. The repertoire consists of more than 90,000 clones, with around nine tenths occurring once and the leading ten covering just over 3.5%. V was cut by 5 bases and J by 3 bases, with 14 bases left in between. Germline loops: CDR1 LNHDA, CDR2 SQIVND (reference sequence). The CDR3 covers 15 residues. This sequence joins TRBV19 and TRBJ1-3; D is perhaps TRBD1 (5 bases). Sequenced material: peripheral blood, taken 28 days after the second AZD1222 dose. The source of this sequence is an adult who received the AZD1222 COVID-19 vaccine. CDR3 in DNA: TGTGCCAGTAGTCCCCAGAGGGGAGGTGGAAACACCATATATTTT. Translation: CASSPQRGGGNTIYF.